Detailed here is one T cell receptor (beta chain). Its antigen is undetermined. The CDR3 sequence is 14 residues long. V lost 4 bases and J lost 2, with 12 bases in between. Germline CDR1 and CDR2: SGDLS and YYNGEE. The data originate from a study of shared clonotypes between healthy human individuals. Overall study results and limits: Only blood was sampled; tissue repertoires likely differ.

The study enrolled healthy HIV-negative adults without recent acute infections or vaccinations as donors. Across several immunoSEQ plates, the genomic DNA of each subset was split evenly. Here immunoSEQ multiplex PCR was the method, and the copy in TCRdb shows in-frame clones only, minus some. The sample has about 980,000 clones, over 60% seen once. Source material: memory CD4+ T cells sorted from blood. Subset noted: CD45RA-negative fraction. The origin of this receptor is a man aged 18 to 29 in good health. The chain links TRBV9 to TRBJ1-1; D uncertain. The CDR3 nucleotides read TGTGCCAGCAGCTGGACGGACTCCAACACTGAAGCTTTCTTT. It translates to CASSWTDSNTEAFF.